Listed below are T cell receptor beta chains from one sample, sequenced in a study of T-cell memory formation after mild COVID-19. Via MiXCR, TCRdb re-called the 5' RACE reads, giving one row per CDR3 protein. The sample has around 340,000 distinct CDR3 sequences, roughly 20% seen once. The sequencing sample was made of PBMCs or a T cell subset sorted from them (not recorded which). The receptors shown here come from an adult woman who had mild COVID-19 (a few samples of this study predate the infection). Cell type and time point are not known. Each CDR3 is given without its conserved first and last residue. Fields, in order: J gene, V gene, CDR3 protein.

>TRBJ2-5|TRBV6-2/TRBV6-3
ASSRRRGSGKETQY
>TRBJ2-2|TRBV7-3
ASSSTGTPGELF
>TRBJ1-2|TRBV20-1
SASASTGRYGYT
>TRBJ1-3|TRBV7-2
ASSLDPPGGISGNTIY
>TRBJ2-5|TRBV20-1
SAFDRGQETQY
>TRBJ2-7|TRBV5-4
ASSQRHLKGGNSYEQY
>TRBJ2-2|TRBV20-1
SARWRNPVGGELF
>TRBJ2-7|TRBV6-1
ASSLLAEEQY
>TRBJ2-5|TRBV18
ASSPGHKETQY
>TRBJ2-3|TRBV7-6
ASRPGTGGDTQY
>TRBJ1-1|TRBV7-8
ASGRGRNTEAF
>TRBJ2-7|TRBV5-1
ASSLALQGGRSYEQY
>TRBJ2-7|TRBV5-1
ASSLDPGAPYEQY
>TRBJ2-7|TRBV6-6
APATDLSYEQY
>TRBJ2-1|TRBV30
AWSDFLANEQF
>TRBJ2-5|TRBV2
ASNRGGVQETQY
>TRBJ2-7|TRBV5-1
ASSRTGGDNYEQY
>TRBJ2-3|TRBV20-1
STRGAADTQY
>TRBJ1-1|TRBV7-9
ASSLQQGKGEAF
>TRBJ2-5|TRBV3-1
ASSQEMALQETQY
>TRBJ2-7|TRBV7-9
ASSARDGGRFYEQY
>TRBJ2-3|TRBV2
ASTPAGVVTDTQY
>TRBJ2-5|TRBV7-8
ASSTTGSETQY
>TRBJ2-3|TRBV7-6
ASSLVVRGVLTDTQY
>TRBJ1-5|TRBV7-2
ASSLMSREFGNQPQH
>TRBJ2-7|TRBV20-1
SAPIYEQY
>TRBJ2-7|TRBV7-8
ASSSTGQSPYEQY
>TRBJ2-3|TRBV7-9
ASSLIFGVTDTQY
>TRBJ2-7|TRBV6-1
ASSAASGSREQY
>TRBJ2-3|TRBV7-2
ASSGRQGTPTDTQY
>TRBJ2-1|TRBV5-1
ASSLAGTGNDEQF
>TRBJ2-3|TRBV5-1
ASSVRSDRMADTQY
>TRBJ2-7|TRBV12-3/TRBV12-4
ASSFPGTAYEQY
>TRBJ1-2|TRBV7-9
ATRPPDSPYGYT
>TRBJ2-7|TRBV12-3/TRBV12-4
ASSQLAGGVYEQY